The present entry profiles one T cell receptor beta chain with its context. This specimen comes from a study of control samples from healthy donors and cancer patients. TCRdb keeps only in-frame clones here, not all; method: immunoSEQ multiplex PCR. The sample consists of around 140,000 clones, 93% of them appearing once. This CDR3 is built from 13 residues. Germline lookup yields CDR1 MNHEY and CDR2 SMNVEV (reference sequence). The V gene lost 6 bases and the J gene lost 8 bases, with 16 bases spanning the gap. Sequencing used blood. The sequence derives from a man between 18 and 29 years old in good health. The V and J genes are TRBV27 and TRBJ1-2, with D possibly matching TRBD1 (6 bases). The CDR3 reads CASSFGRGGGYTF. As DNA, the CDR3 is TGTGCCAGCAGCTTCGGCAGGGGAGGGGGCTACACCTTC.